Many counts were recorded for the clone carrying this T cell receptor (beta chain). Its cognate antigen is unknown. Germline V gene sequence: CDR1 MNHEY, CDR2 SVGEGT. The germline V and J ends were trimmed by 7 bases and 6 bases, with 28 bases remaining between them. This CDR3 has 17 residues. TCRdb processed the reads anew with MiXCR; each CDR3 protein has one entry. This table has 150,000 to 200,000 distinct CDR3 sequences, roughly 9% appearing once. The data were obtained in a study of T cell repertoires in cytomegalovirus infection. Overall study: The public TCR beta signatures pointed to both CMV infection and matching HLA type.

Study outcomes and limitations: HLA-C-restricted TCR beta clonotypes specific for CMV led the ex vivo response.

The sequencing sample was made of PBMCs. The rearrangement links TRBV6-2 or TRBV6-3 to TRBJ2-7; a possible D gene is TRBD2 (5 bases). The source of this sequence is a human donor in good health (CMV status not recorded). Some clones in this sample may be carry-over from other donors' samples. In nucleotides, the CDR3 is TGTGCCAGCACCTCTACGGGGTTGAGAGGCAGCGTTCCCGAGCAGTACTTC. It translates to CASTSTGLRGSVPEQYF.